These 13 T cell receptor beta chains share one sample of origin, sequenced in a study of blood T cell repertoires in COVID-19. Measured with immunoSEQ multiplex PCR; TCRdb has only the in-frame clones, and not every one. Among 350,000 or so clones, 92% were seen once, and the ten largest hold 18%. Sample: PBMCs or T cells enriched from blood (not recorded which). Source of these receptors: a woman aged 25 to 39 who had recovered from COVID-19.

The chain combines TRBV5-1 with TRBJ2-5; 10 bases agree with TRBD2. There are 15 residues in the CDR3. Germline CDR1 SGHRS, CDR2 YFSETQ. V lost 4 bases and J lost 3; bases outside the gene matches: 6. Written as DNA, the CDR3 is TGCGCCAGCAGCCCCGGACTAGCGGATAAAGAGACCCAGTACTTC. This translates into CASSPGLADKETQYF.

The chain has TRBV29-1 and TRBJ1-5, with 9 bases aligning to TRBD1. Per the germline V gene, CDR1 is SQVTM and CDR2 is ANQGSEA. The CDR3 loop spans 14 amino acids. V trimming: 6 bases; J trimming: 5 bases; junction bases outside the gene matches: 8. As DNA, the CDR3 is TGCAGCGTGGCCGGGACAGGGAAGGATCAGCCCCAGCATTTT. Residues: CSVAGTGKDQPQHF.

The chain joins TRBV24-1 to TRBJ2-7; D might be TRBD1 (6 bases). The germline V gene encodes CDR1 KGHDR and CDR2 SFDVKD. The ends were cut back, 9 bases at V and 2 bases at J, with 13 bases in the middle. This CDR3 spans 13 amino acids. In nucleotides, the CDR3 is TGTGCCACCCAAACCGGGGACACCTACGAGCAGTACTTC. As protein: CATQTGDTYEQYF.

The rearrangement joins TRBV28 to TRBJ2-7; 9 bases match TRBD1. V was pared by 6 bases and J by 1 base, with 1 base of the junction left unmatched. The CDR3 totals 13 residues. Germline values: CDR1 MDHEN, CDR2 SYDVKM. This CDR3 is CASRGQGSYEQYF. CDR3 sequence (DNA): TGTGCCAGCAGGGGACAGGGTTCCTACGAGCAGTACTTC.

The V call is TRBV5-1, the J call TRBJ2-3; 8 bases align to TRBD2. CDR3 length: 17 amino acids. Per the germline V gene, CDR1 is SGHRS and CDR2 is YFSETQ. J gave up 5 bases and V 4 bases, and 15 bases lay outside the gene matches. The DNA for the CDR3 is TGCGCCAGCAGCAGGACTAGCTTTTGGCCCCCACGAGATACGCAGTATTTT. It specifies CASSRTSFWPPRDTQYF.

The chain employs TRBV6-5 and TRBJ2-7, with a tentative D call TRBD2 (7 bases). V lost 6 bases and J 12 bases, leaving 18 bases between the germline ends. CDR3 length: 12 amino acids. Per germline, CDR1 MNHEY and CDR2 SVGAGI. CDR3 nucleotides: TGTGCCAGCAGAAGGGGGGGGCAGGGTCTGTACTTC. Its protein product is CASRRGGQGLYF.

This clone occurred many times. This chain links TRBV7-8 with TRBJ1-1; TRBD1 might be the D (6 bases). The CDR3 spans 15 residues. The germline V gene has CDR1 SGHVS and CDR2 FQNEAQ. The germline V and J ends were trimmed by 4 bases and 1 base, with 13 bases remaining between them. CDR3: CASSSAWGRNTEAFF. Here the CDR3 DNA reads TGTGCCAGCAGCTCCGCGTGGGGGCGGAACACTGAAGCTTTCTTT.

The CDR3 loop reads CASSLSGTSASGAQYF. In DNA form, the CDR3 reads TGCGCCAGCAGCTTGTCCGGGACTAGCGCCTCTGGGGCCCAGTACTTC. The chain links TRBV5-1 to TRBJ2-5, with 10 positions matching TRBD2. With V trimmed by 1 base and J by 9 bases, 12 bases remained unmatched. The CDR3 runs 16 residues. Germline-derived CDR1 and CDR2 are SGHRS and YFSETQ.

The rearrangement uses TRBV2 and TRBJ2-1, with a possible D match to TRBD2 (5 bases). Germline values: CDR1 SNHLY, CDR2 FYNNEI. The CDR3 is 14 residues long. V lost 6 bases and J 0 bases, leaving 9 bases between the germline ends. CDR3 region: CASSELGSYNEQFF. DNA of the CDR3: TGTGCCAGCAGCGAACTAGGCTCCTACAATGAGCAGTTCTTC.

This clone was seen just once. The rearrangement links TRBV7-8 to TRBJ2-2, with 8 positions matching TRBD1. CDR1 and CDR2 (germline): SGHVS, FQNEAQ. Trimming took 5 bases from V and 6 from J; bases not matched to a gene: 5. The CDR3 length is 14 residues. CDR3 loop: CASSHQGAAGELFF. The CDR3 coding sequence is TGTGCCAGCAGCCACCAGGGGGCCGCCGGGGAGCTGTTTTTT.

The chain employs TRBV28 and TRBJ2-7, with D unclear. In germline, CDR1 is MDHEN, CDR2 SYDVKM. V lost 7 bases to trimming and J lost 2 bases, with 21 bases between them. The CDR3 is 16 residues long. CDR3 region: CASTLSSGISTYEQYF. CDR3 bases: TGTGCCAGCACCCTCTCCTCGGGTATCTCCACCTACGAGCAGTACTTC.

This clone was counted once. The chain links TRBV5-6 to TRBJ2-1, with TRBD2 matching over 10 bases. This CDR3 comprises 15 residues. V shed 2 bases and J 5 bases; nucleotides not matched to a gene: 4. Germline V gene data show CDR1 as SGHDT and CDR2 as YYEEEE. DNA of the CDR3: TGTGCCAGCAGCTTTGTGGGACTAGCGAACAATGAGCAGTTCTTC. Its protein is CASSFVGLANNEQFF.

The chain combines TRBV18 with TRBJ1-2, with a possible D match to TRBD1 (5 bases). The CDR3 has 14 residues. In germline, CDR1 is KGHSH, CDR2 LQKENI. V was pared by 3 bases and J by 1 base, with 9 bases between. The chain's CDR3 is CASSPGGDNYGYTF. In nucleotides, the CDR3 is TGTGCCAGCTCACCGGGAGGGGATAACTATGGCTACACCTTC.